This is a list of T cell receptor beta chains from one sample in a study of CD8+ T cells in alopecia areata. The repertoire was sequenced with immunoSEQ multiplex PCR; TCRdb's copy has only in-frame clones and lacks some. The table lists tens of thousands of clones, 62% of them singletons, with about a sixth in the top ten. What was sequenced was NKG2D-high CD8+ T cells sorted from blood. The receptors shown here come from a human donor with alopecia areata. CDR3s include the opening cysteine and the closing phenylalanine or tryptophan. D genes are given only for firm matches. The size field is filled for only some rows; it gives once, few, many or a size class.

CDR3 length,D gene,V gene,clone size,J gene,CDR3 DNA,CDR3 protein
13,-,TRBV14,-,TRBJ1-4,TGTGCCAGCAGCCAAACTCATCCCTTGGGACGTATTTTT,CASSQTHPLGRIF
15,-,TRBV18,-,TRBJ2-2,TGTGCCAGCTCACCGGAAACGTCCGTGGTCGGGGAGCTGTTTTTT,CASSPETSVVGELFF
10,-,TRBV6-1,-,TRBJ1-5,TGTGCCAGCAGCGATCAGCCCCAGCATTTT,CASSDQPQHF
13,-,TRBV10-3,few,TRBJ2-1,TGTGCCATCAGTGAGGAGGGCTTCAATGAGCAGTTCTTC,CAISEEGFNEQFF
15,-,TRBV7-2,-,TRBJ1-3,TGTGCCAGCAGCTTAGTTGGGCCCTCTGGAAACACCATATATTTT,CASSLVGPSGNTIYF
15,TRBD1,TRBV7-9,-,TRBJ2-7,TGTGCCAGCAGCCACCCGGGACAGGGATTTATCGAGCAGTACTTC,CASSHPGQGFIEQYF
14,-,TRBV5-1,-,TRBJ2-7,TGCGCCAGCAGCTTGGGCAGGGTAATCTACGAGCAGTACTTC,CASSLGRVIYEQYF
16,-,TRBV5-5,few,TRBJ2-2,TGTGCCAGCAGCCCGCCCCCGGGACAGAACACCGGGGAGCTGTTTTTT,CASSPPPGQNTGELFF
14,-,TRBV13,few,TRBJ1-4,TGTGCCAGCAGCTCTACACTGCATAATGAAAAACTGTTTTTT,CASSSTLHNEKLFF
16,-,TRBV2,-,TRBJ2-4,TGTGCCAGCAGGGGGGAACACCAGGGAGCCAAAAACATTCAGTACTTC,CASRGEHQGAKNIQYF
22,TRBD1,TRBV23-1,-,TRBJ2-6,TGCGCCAGCAGTCAATCTCCTGGGGAGGGACAGGGGATAATCTCTGGGGCCAACGTCCTGACTTTC,CASSQSPGEGQGIISGANVLTF
19,-,TRBV9,-,TRBJ2-3,TGTGCCAGCAGCGTAGAGGGCGGGGCCCCCACAGACAGCACAGATACGCAGTATTTT,CASSVEGGAPTDSTDTQYF
14,TRBD2,TRBV5-4,-,TRBJ2-7,TGTGCCAGCAGCCAGGGAGGGAACACCTACGAGCAGTACTTC,CASSQGGNTYEQYF
13,-,TRBV5-6,-,TRBJ1-2,TGTGCCAGCAGGAAGCCGGGGCCAACGGGCTACACCTTC,CASRKPGPTGYTF
14,TRBD1,TRBV6-5,-,TRBJ2-5,TGTGCCAGCAGTCTTCGACAGGGGAGAGAGACCCAGTACTTC,CASSLRQGRETQYF
14,TRBD1,TRBV25-1,-,TRBJ2-1,TGTGCCAGCACCCTCGGGACAGCTTACAATGAGCAGTTCTTC,CASTLGTAYNEQFF
14,-,TRBV19,-,TRBJ2-7,TGTGCCAGTAGTGATACGGACGAAACCTACGAGCAGTACTTC,CASSDTDETYEQYF
15,TRBD2,TRBV15,once,TRBJ2-5,TGTGCCACCAGCAGTAATGGGGGAGGGAAAGAGACCCAGTACTTC,CATSSNGGGKETQYF
12,-,TRBV7-6,once,TRBJ1-4,TGTGCCAGCAGCTCCGTAGGGGAAAAACTGTTTTTT,CASSSVGEKLFF
13,-,TRBV19,-,TRBJ2-2,TGTGCCAGTAGTGCAGGGGTTCCCGGGGAGCTGTTTTTT,CASSAGVPGELFF
14,TRBD2,TRBV7-6,-,TRBJ2-7,TGTGCCAGCAGCTTCAGCGGGGGGGCGTACGAGCAGTACTTC,CASSFSGGAYEQYF
13,-,TRBV29-1,few,TRBJ2-4,TGCAGCGTTGAGTCAGGAATGGAAAACATTCAGTACTTC,CSVESGMENIQYF
10,-,TRBV2,-,TRBJ2-7,TGTGCCAGCAGTGATCTCGAGCAGTACTTC,CASSDLEQYF
12,TRBD2,TRBV29-1,few,TRBJ2-7,TGCAGCGTTGAAGCGGGGGGGCGGGAGCAGTACTTC,CSVEAGGREQYF
15,TRBD2,TRBV9,-,TRBJ2-7,TGTGCCAGCAGTCCCCCCCTAGCGGGAGTCGACGAGCAGTACTTC,CASSPPLAGVDEQYF
15,TRBD2,TRBV5-4,-,TRBJ2-1,TGTGCCAGCAACGTAGCGGGGGGCCGCTACAATGAGCAGTTCTTC,CASNVAGGRYNEQFF
17,-,TRBV5-6,-,TRBJ1-1,TGTGCCAGCAGCTTGCTTGGGCAGGGGATTTGGAACACTGAAGCTTTCTTT,CASSLLGQGIWNTEAFF
15,TRBD1,TRBV7-9,-,TRBJ1-5,TGTGCCAGCAGCTCGGGACAGGGGGCTCGACCGCCCCAGCATTTT,CASSSGQGARPPQHF
13,TRBD1,TRBV5-4,once,TRBJ2-1,TGTGCCAGCAGCTTCAGAGGGGGCGGTGAGCAGTTCTTC,CASSFRGGGEQFF
15,-,TRBV5-4,-,TRBJ2-7,TGTGCCAGCAGCTTTCTCCGGGACACCTACTACGAGCAGTACTTC,CASSFLRDTYYEQYF
13,-,TRBV14,few,TRBJ2-4,TGTGCCAGCAGCCCATACGCCAAAAACATTCAGTACTTC,CASSPYAKNIQYF
15,-,TRBV28,-,TRBJ1-1,TGTGCCAGCAGTCCGGGACCCACGGTAGTCACTGAAGCTTTCTTT,CASSPGPTVVTEAFF
14,-,TRBV27,few,TRBJ2-2,TGTGCCAGCAGTTTATTAGGGAACACCGGGGAGCTGTTTTTT,CASSLLGNTGELFF
15,TRBD2,TRBV27,-,TRBJ2-1,TGTGCCAGCCGCAGCGGGGGCTCTTCCTACAATGAGCAGTTCTTC,CASRSGGSSYNEQFF
14,TRBD1,TRBV11-2,-,TRBJ2-1,TGTGCCAGCGGGGACAGGGCTTTCTACAATGAGCAGTTCTTC,CASGDRAFYNEQFF
13,-,TRBV7-9,-,TRBJ1-1,TGTGCCAGCAGCTTATTACCAGAAATGGAAGCTTTCTTT,CASSLLPEMEAFF
12,-,TRBV27,-,TRBJ2-7,TGTGCCAGCAGTCCTCGGGGTCACGAGCAGTACTTC,CASSPRGHEQYF
14,-,TRBV6-1,-,TRBJ1-5,TGTGCCAGCAGTGACAGTTATAGCAATCAGCCCCAGCATTTT,CASSDSYSNQPQHF
14,TRBD2,TRBV30,few,TRBJ2-5,TGTGCCTGGAGTCACGGAGCGGGGGGAGAGACCCAGTACTTC,CAWSHGAGGETQYF
14,TRBD1,TRBV6-5,once,TRBJ2-1,TGTGCCAGCAGTTGGACAGGGCCCTACAATGAGCAGTTCTTC,CASSWTGPYNEQFF
13,TRBD2,TRBV29-1,-,TRBJ2-7,TGCAGCGTTGCGGCGGGAGGGCCGGGCGAGCAGTACTTC,CSVAAGGPGEQYF
15,-,TRBV29-1,-,TRBJ2-1,TGCAGCGTTGAACTGGCGGAAAGCTCCTACAATGAGCAGTTCTTC,CSVELAESSYNEQFF
13,-,TRBV2,-,TRBJ2-1,TGTGCCAGCTCGGGAAGCTCCTGCAATGAGCAGTTCTTC,CASSGSSCNEQFF
16,-,TRBV5-4,few,TRBJ2-7,TGTGCCAGCAGCTTGGCCCCAGAAGGGAGCTCCTACGAGCAGTACTTC,CASSLAPEGSSYEQYF
16,-,TRBV10-1,-,TRBJ2-5,TGCGCCAGCAACCCAACCGTTACAGTAGTACAAGAGACCCAGTACTTC,CASNPTVTVVQETQYF